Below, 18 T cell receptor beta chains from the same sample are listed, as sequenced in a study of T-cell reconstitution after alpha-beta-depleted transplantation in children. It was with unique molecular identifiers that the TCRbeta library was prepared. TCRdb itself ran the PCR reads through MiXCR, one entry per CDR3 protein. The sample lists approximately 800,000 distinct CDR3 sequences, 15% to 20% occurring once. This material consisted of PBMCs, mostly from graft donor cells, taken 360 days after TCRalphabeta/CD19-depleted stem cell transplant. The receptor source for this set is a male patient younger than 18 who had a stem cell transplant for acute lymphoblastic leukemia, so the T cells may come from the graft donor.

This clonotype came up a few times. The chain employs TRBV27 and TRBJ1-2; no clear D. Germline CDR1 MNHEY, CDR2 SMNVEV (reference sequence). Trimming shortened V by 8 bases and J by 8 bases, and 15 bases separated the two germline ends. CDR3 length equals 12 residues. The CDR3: CASGVYWGGYTF. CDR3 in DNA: TGTGCCAGCGGGGTCTACTGGGGAGGCTACACCTTC.

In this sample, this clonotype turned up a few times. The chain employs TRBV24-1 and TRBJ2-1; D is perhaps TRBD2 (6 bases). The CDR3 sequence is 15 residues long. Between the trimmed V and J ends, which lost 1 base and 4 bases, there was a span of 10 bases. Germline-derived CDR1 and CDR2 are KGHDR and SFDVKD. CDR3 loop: CATSDFGGPYNEQFF. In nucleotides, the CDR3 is TGTGCCACCAGTGATTTCGGAGGGCCGTACAATGAGCAGTTCTTC.

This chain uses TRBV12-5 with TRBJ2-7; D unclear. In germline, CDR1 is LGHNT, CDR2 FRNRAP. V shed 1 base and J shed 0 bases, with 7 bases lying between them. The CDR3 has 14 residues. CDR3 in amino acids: CASGLEGASYEQYF. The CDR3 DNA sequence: TGTGCTAGTGGTTTGGAAGGTGCCTCCTACGAGCAGTACTTC.

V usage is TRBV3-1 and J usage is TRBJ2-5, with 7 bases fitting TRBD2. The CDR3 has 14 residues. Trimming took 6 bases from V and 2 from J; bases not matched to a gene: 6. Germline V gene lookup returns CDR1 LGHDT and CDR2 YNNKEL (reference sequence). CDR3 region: CASRPGLEQETQYF. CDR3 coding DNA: TGTGCCAGCAGACCCGGACTAGAGCAAGAGACCCAGTACTTC.

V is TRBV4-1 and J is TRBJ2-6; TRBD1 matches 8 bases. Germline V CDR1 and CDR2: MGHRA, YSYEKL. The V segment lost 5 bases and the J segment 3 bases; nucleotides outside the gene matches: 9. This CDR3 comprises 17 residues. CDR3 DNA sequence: TGCGCCAGCAGCATGCGACAGGGGTTGGGTGGGGCCAACGTCCTGACTTTC. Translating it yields CASSMRQGLGGANVLTF.

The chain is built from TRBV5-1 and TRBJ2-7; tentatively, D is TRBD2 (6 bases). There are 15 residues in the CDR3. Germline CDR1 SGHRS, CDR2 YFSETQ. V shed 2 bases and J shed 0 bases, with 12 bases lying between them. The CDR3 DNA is TGCGCCAGCAGCTTCGTCTCGGGAGTCTCCTACGAGCAGTACTTC. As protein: CASSFVSGVSYEQYF.

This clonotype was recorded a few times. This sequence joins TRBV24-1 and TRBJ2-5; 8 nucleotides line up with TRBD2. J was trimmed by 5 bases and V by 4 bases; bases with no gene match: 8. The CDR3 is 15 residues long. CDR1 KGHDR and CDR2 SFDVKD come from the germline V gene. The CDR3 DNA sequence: TGTGCCACCAGTGACCCCGGGTTAGCGGGGGAGACCCAGTACTTC. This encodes CATSDPGLAGETQYF.

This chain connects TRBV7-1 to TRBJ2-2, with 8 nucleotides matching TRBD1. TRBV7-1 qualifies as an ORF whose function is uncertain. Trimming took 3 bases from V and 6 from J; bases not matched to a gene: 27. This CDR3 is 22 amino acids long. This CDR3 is CASSSTLGAAPRDRSRPGELFF. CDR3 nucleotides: TGTGCCAGCAGCTCCACCCTTGGTGCGGCCCCCCGGGACAGGTCCCGTCCCGGGGAGCTGTTTTTT.

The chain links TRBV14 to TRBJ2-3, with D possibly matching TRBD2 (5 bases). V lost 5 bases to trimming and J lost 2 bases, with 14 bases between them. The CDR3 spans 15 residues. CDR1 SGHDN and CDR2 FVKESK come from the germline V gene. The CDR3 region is CASSGAALNTDTQYF. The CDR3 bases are TGTGCCAGCAGCGGAGCGGCCCTAAACACAGATACGCAGTATTTT.

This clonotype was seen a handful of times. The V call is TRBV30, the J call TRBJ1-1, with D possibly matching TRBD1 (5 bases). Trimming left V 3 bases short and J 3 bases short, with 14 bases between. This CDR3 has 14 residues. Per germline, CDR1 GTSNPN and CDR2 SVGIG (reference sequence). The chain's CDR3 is CAWRQPGRDTEAFF. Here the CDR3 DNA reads TGTGCCTGGAGACAACCGGGCAGGGACACTGAAGCTTTCTTT.

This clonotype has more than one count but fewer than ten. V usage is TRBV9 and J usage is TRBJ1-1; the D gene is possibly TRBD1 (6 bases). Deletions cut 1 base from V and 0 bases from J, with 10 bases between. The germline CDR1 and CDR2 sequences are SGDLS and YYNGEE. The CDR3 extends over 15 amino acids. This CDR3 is CASSVFGGLNTEAFF. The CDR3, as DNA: TGTGCCAGCAGCGTATTTGGGGGGCTGAACACTGAAGCTTTCTTT.

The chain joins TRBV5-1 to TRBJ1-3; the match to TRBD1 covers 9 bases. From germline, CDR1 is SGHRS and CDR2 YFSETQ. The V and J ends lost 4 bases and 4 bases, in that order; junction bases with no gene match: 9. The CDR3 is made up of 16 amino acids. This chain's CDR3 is CASSAGTGPTGNTIYF. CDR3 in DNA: TGCGCCAGCAGCGCGGGGACAGGGCCGACAGGAAACACCATATATTTT.

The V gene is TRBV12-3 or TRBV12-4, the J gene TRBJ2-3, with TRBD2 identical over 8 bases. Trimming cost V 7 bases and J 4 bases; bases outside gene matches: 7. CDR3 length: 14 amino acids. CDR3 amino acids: CASNEAGVADTQYF. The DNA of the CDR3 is TGTGCCAGCAACGAAGCGGGAGTGGCAGATACGCAGTATTTT.

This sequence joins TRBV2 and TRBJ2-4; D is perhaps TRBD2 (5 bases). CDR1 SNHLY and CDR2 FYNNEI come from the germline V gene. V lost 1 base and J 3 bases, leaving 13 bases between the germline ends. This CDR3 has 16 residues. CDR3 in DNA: TGTGCCAGCAGTGAAGGAGGGAAGATAGGCAAAAACATTCAGTACTTC. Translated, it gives CASSEGGKIGKNIQYF. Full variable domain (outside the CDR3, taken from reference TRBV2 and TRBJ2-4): EPEVTQTPSHQVTQMGQEVILRCVPISNHLYFYWYRQILGQKVEFLVSFYNNEISEKSEIFDDQFSVERPDGSNFTLKIRSTKLEDSAMYFCASSEGGKIGKNIQYFGAGTRLSVL.

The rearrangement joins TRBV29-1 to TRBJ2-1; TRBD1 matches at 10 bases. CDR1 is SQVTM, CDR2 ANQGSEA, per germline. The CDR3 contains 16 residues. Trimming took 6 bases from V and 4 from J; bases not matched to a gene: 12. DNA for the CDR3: TGCAGCGTCGAGACAGGGGGCCCACTGCGGTACAATGAGCAGTTCTTC. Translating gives CSVETGGPLRYNEQFF.

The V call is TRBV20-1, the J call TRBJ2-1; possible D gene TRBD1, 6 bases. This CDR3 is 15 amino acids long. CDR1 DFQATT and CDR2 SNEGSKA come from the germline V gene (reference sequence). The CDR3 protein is CCVIPLGQGKVEQFF. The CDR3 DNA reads TGCTGTGTTATCCCCCTAGGGCAGGGGAAGGTTGAGCAGTTCTTC.

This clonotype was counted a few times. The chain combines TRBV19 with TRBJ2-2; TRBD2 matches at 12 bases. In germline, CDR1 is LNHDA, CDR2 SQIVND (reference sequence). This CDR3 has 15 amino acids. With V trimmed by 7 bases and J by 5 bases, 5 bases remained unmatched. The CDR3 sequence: CASTPLAGGTGELFF. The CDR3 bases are TGTGCCAGTACCCCACTAGCGGGAGGTACCGGGGAGCTGTTTTTT.

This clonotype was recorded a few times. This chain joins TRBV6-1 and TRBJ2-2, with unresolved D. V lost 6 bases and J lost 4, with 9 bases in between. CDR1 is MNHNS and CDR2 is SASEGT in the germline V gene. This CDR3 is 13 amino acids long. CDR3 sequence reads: CASRKDVTGELFF. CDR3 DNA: TGTGCCAGCAGGAAGGACGTCACCGGGGAGCTGTTTTTT.